The present T cell receptor (beta chain) was sequenced within a study of T and B cells in COVID-19 patients. V was pared by 4 bases and J by 7 bases, with 10 bases of the junction left unmatched. Germline V gene sequence: CDR1 SGHVS, CDR2 FNYEAQ. The CDR3 loop spans 15 amino acids. Blood genomic DNA input for TRB amplification was roughly 250-500 ng. TRB rearrangements were amplified by multiplex PCR with BIOMED2 TRB-A/B primers. TCRdb redid the calling of the multiplex PCR reads with MiXCR, one entry per CDR3 protein. The data contain thousands of distinct CDR3 sequences, approximately 26% of them singletons. Whole-study results and caveats: CD4+, regulatory T cell, CD8+ and sorted SARS-CoV-2-responsive or tetramer+ T cells were not yet sequenced.

This clonotype turned up a few times. Its antigen remains unknown. The specimen sequenced was blood. The chain recombines TRBV7-6 with TRBJ2-1; 7 bases fit TRBD2. The TCR was taken from a human donor with active COVID-19. The CDR3 region has the DNA TGTGCCAGCAGCTCCTGGGGGGGGGGTCGGAATGAGCAGTTCTTC. It yields the protein CASSSWGGGRNEQFF.